This T cell receptor (beta chain) was documented in a study of monozygotic twins with inflammatory bowel disease (dated by TCRdb to between 2019 and 2020). Turning to the overall study: The full study comprised 28 monozygotic twin pairs: nine German pairs (four IBD-concordant, five IBD-discordant) and 19 IBD-discordant Danish pairs. Disease-associated traits were sought mainly through comparisons between IBD patients and their genetically identical healthy co-twins within discordant pairs. Each individual had, on average, about 151 000 unique TCRalpha sequences and 181 000 unique TCRbeta sequences available for analysis. What the research found in general, with its limitations: No single strong signal or clonotype linked to IBD turned up in the results, so the idea that one exists was not supported. TCRbeta repertoire diversity, by inverse Simpson index, was decreased in IBD patients compared with their healthy co-twins. Because patients received different immunosuppressive treatments, the repertoires may have picked up extra background noise and variability between individuals. Repertoire similarity did not differ between concordant and discordant twins, which could be due to limited statistical power. Distinction between different T cell subtypes could not be achieved in the analysis. Compared with healthy twins, IBD patients had fewer clonotypes in common with other individuals, a difference most pronounced in patients showing signs of disease activity.

From each donor, a roughly 2.3 ml peripheral blood sample was drawn into PAXgene tubes and stored at -80 degrees C. Without any T cell sorting, total RNA was extracted from whole blood using the PAXgene blood miRNA kit on an automated QIAcube. Peripheral blood from monozygotic twin pairs concordant or discordant for inflammatory bowel disease was subjected to deep TCRalpha and TCRbeta repertoire profiling with unique molecular barcoding. Smoking habits were recorded for all twin pairs, and each individual was classified as a current, former or never smoker. Via the germline V gene, CDR1 is SGHVS and CDR2 FQNEAQ. Measured from the cysteine to the phenylalanine, the CDR3 is 16 residues long. There is no recorded DNA. Preparation of the library involved 5' RACE. The input for every TCR library was 3500 ng of total RNA. For each sample, cDNA synthesis was carried out in eight separate reactions using SMARTScribe reverse transcriptase. During cDNA synthesis, template switching introduced unique molecular identifiers that contained a 6-nucleotide sample barcode. Amplification of TCRalpha and TCRbeta cDNA involved two nested PCRs of 16 and 9 cycles, and each PCR was followed by bead purification. Before amplification, cDNA was treated with uracil DNA-glycosylase and purified using the QIAquick PCR purification kit. In the second PCR, Illumina TruSeq-compatible adapters and sample-specific barcodes were added. Library quality and concentration were assessed using TapeStation and Qubit, and roughly 5.5 ng of each library was pooled. Sequencing of pooled libraries was carried out on an Illumina HiSeq2500 single-index Rapid Run using 2 x 100 bp reads and custom sequencing primers. Regarding the original processing steps: UMI-based consensus assembly with MiGEC version 1.2.6 was used to correct PCR and sequencing errors. MiXCR version 2.1.1 handled V(D)J alignment, clonotype assembly and CDR3 extraction. Normalisation of gene usage, clonotype sharing and MAIT/NKT TCR abundance was achieved by analysing the top 1000, 10 000 and 20 000 clonotypes per sample. After downsampling to 27 000 UMIs, diversity was calculated as the inverse Simpson index using the vegan R package. Statistical testing used paired Mann-Whitney U tests on the discordant twin pairs and applied Benjamini-Hochberg correction for multiple testing. TCRdb reprocessed the sequencing reads and holds a single record per CDR3 protein sequence, with no DNA. These V and J calls originate from TCRdb's pipeline instead of the authors' own analysis. This sample's listing comprises about 450,000 distinct CDR3 sequences. Of the sample, 2% to 3% falls within the top ten clones.

With regard to this clonotype: The antigen it binds to is not known.

The receptor's source is a human donor with ulcerative colitis or Crohn's disease, or a healthy co-twin of an affected twin (not recorded which). Sequenced: blood. The V gene is TRBV7-8 and the J gene is TRBJ1-1; the D call from TCRdb, TRBD1, cannot be confirmed without DNA. The encoded CDR3 is CASSLTTGGMNTEAFF.